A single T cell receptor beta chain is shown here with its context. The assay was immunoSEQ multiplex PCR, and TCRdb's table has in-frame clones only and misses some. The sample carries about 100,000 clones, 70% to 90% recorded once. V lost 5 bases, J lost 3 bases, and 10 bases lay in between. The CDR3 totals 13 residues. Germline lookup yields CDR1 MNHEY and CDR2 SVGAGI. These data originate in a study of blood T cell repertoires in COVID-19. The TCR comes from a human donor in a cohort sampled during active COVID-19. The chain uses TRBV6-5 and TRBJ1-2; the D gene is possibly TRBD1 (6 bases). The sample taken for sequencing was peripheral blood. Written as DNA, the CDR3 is TGTGCCAGCAGTCGACCAGGGGACTATGGCTACACCTTC. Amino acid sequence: CASSRPGDYGYTF.